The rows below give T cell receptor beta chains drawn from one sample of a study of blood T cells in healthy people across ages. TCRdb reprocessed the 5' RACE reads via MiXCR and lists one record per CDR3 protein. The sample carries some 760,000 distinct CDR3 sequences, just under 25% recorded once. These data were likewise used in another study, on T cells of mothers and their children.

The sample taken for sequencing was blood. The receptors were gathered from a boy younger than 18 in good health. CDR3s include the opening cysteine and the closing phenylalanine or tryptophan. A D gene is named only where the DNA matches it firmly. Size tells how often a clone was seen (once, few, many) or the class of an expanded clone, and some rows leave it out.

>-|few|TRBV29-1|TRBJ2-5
CSGLTDRETQYF
TGCAGCGGTCTGACAGATCGGGAGACCCAGTACTTC
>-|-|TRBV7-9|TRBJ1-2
CASSLGETRGYTF
TGTGCCAGCAGCTTAGGGGAGACTCGTGGCTACACCTTC
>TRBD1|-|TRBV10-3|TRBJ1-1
CAIRKDRDTEAFF
TGTGCCATCAGAAAGGACAGGGACACTGAAGCTTTCTTT
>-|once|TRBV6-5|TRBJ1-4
CASSYFWGERREKLFF
TGTGCCAGCAGTTACTTTTGGGGGGAACGCCGCGAAAAACTGTTTTTT
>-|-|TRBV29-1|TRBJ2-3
CSVVEPPYANTQYF
TGCAGCGTTGTGGAACCCCCCTACGCAAATACGCAGTATTTT
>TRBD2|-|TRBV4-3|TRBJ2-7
CASSLTSGGWDEQYF
TGCGCCAGCAGCCTTACTAGCGGGGGGTGGGACGAGCAGTACTTC
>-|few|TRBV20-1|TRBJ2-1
CSARGLVPRTNEQFF
TGCAGTGCTAGAGGGCTAGTCCCTCGAACCAATGAGCAGTTCTTC
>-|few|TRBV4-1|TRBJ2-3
CASSQETGPDTQYF
TGCGCCAGCAGCCAAGAAACAGGCCCAGATACGCAGTATTTT
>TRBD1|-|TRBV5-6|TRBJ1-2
CASSLTGAAGYTF
TGTGCCAGCAGCCTAACAGGGGCCGCGGGCTACACCTTC
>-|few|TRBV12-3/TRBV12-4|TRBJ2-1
CASSSPGHNEQFF
TGTGCCAGCAGTTCCCCGGGCCACAACGAGCAGTTCTTC
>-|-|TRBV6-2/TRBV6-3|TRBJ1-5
CASSPGIWSNQPQHF
TGTGCCAGCAGTCCAGGGATCTGGAGCAATCAGCCCCAGCATTTT
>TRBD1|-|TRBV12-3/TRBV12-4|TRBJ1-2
CASTSRGQGFGYTF
TGTGCCAGCACTTCCAGGGGACAGGGGTTTGGCTACACCTTC
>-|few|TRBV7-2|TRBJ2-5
CASRMVGEETQYF
TGTGCCAGCAGGATGGTTGGGGAAGAGACCCAGTACTTC
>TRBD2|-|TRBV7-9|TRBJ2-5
CASSFRPGLEETQYF
TGTGCCAGCAGCTTCCGCCCGGGACTAGAAGAGACCCAGTACTTC
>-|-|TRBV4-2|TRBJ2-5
CASSQDDRGSGTQYF
TGTGCCAGCAGCCAAGATGACCGCGGATCAGGGACCCAGTACTTC
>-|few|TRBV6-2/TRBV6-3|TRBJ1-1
CASSYSNLEPSTEAFF
TGTGCCAGCAGTTACTCGAACTTGGAACCGAGCACTGAAGCTTTCTTT
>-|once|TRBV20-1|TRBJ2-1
CSASINPGNEQFF
TGCAGTGCTAGTATCAACCCCGGGAATGAGCAGTTCTTC
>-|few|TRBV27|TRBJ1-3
CASSLNLRGPGNSGNTIYF
TGTGCCAGCAGTTTAAACCTTAGAGGACCGGGAAACTCTGGAAACACCATATATTTT
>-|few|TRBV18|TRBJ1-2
CASSPRTANYGYTF
TGTGCCAGCTCACCGCGGACAGCTAACTATGGCTACACCTTC
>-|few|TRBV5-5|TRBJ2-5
CASSLGLGPALAQYF
TGTGCCAGCAGCCTAGGGCTGGGCCCTGCCTTGGCCCAGTACTTC
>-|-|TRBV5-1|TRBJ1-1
CASSWAAMNTEAFF
TGCGCCAGCAGCTGGGCCGCGATGAACACTGAAGCTTTCTTT
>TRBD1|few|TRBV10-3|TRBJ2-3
CAIRPGQTTDTQYF
TGTGCCATCCGTCCGGGACAGACCACAGATACGCAGTATTTT
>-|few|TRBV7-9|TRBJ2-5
CASSPDLGKTQYF
TGTGCCAGCAGCCCGGACTTGGGGAAGACCCAGTACTTC
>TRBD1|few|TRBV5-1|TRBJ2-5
CASSSTGTAETQYF
TGCGCCAGCAGCTCGACAGGGACCGCGGAGACCCAGTACTTC
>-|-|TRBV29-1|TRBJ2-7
CSVCSPPYEQYF
TGCAGCGTTTGTAGCCCTCCCTACGAGCAGTACTTC
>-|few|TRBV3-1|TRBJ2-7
CASSQGAGASSYEQYF
TGTGCCAGCAGCCAAGGAGCAGGGGCAAGCTCCTACGAGCAGTACTTC
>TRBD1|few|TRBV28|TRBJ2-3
CASRRVPGQGEDTQYF
TGTGCCAGCAGACGAGTACCGGGACAGGGAGAGGATACGCAGTATTTT
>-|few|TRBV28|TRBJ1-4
CASSLVVGTNEKLFF
TGTGCCAGCAGTTTAGTAGTCGGCACTAATGAAAAACTGTTTTTT